These 27 T cell receptor beta chains were all obtained from the same sample, sequenced in a study of OX40 agonist ivuxolimab in advanced cancers. The table came from immunoSEQ multiplex PCR; TCRdb's copy has only in-frame clones and leaves some out. The profile shows approximately 70,000 clones, approximately 90% of them singletons. The sample was CD4+ or CD8+ T cells sorted from blood, taken in a trial of the OX40 agonist ivuxolimab. These receptors were taken from an adult with an advanced solid tumor such as melanoma, head and neck, liver or kidney cancer.

The chain recombines TRBV9 with TRBJ2-7, with D hard to call. The V and J ends lost 2 bases and 0 bases respectively, with 9 bases between them. From germline, CDR1 is SGDLS and CDR2 YYNGEE. This CDR3 spans 14 amino acids. CDR3 residues: CASSVGSNSYEQYF. The CDR3 DNA is TGTGCCAGCAGCGTTGGCAGCAACTCCTACGAGCAGTACTTC.

This chain connects TRBV4-2 to TRBJ2-7; D may be TRBD1 (6 bases). Trimming took off 3 bases at V and 0 bases at J, with 12 bases between the two ends. The CDR3 is 15 residues long. Germline CDR1 reads LGHNA; CDR2 reads YNFKEQ. In DNA, the CDR3 is TGTGCCAGCAGCCATGACCAGGGGAGCTCCTACGAGCAGTACTTC. Amino acids: CASSHDQGSSYEQYF.

The V gene is TRBV7-8, the J gene TRBJ1-1, with 9 bases matching TRBD1. This CDR3 has 15 residues. CDR1 and CDR2 from the germline V gene are SGHVS and FQNEAQ. With 3 bases clipped from V and 11 bases from J, the junction kept 13 bases outside the gene matches. The CDR3 bases are TGTGCCAGCAGCTTTTATCTGGGACAGGGCGGCGGGGCTTTCTTT. Translation: CASSFYLGQGGGAFF.

This clone was seen only once. The rearrangement joins TRBV28 to TRBJ2-6; D gene uncertain. V was pared by 3 bases and J by 0 bases, with 12 bases between. Germline CDR1 MDHEN, CDR2 SYDVKM. CDR3 length: 17 amino acids. The CDR3 is CASSLGIYSSGANVLTF. In nucleotides, the CDR3 is TGTGCCAGCAGTTTGGGGATATACAGCTCTGGGGCCAACGTCCTGACTTTC.

V gene TRBV6-1 combines with J gene TRBJ2-2, with 8 bases aligning to TRBD2. CDR1 is MNHNS, CDR2 SASEGT, per germline. V gave up 2 bases and J gave up 5 bases; unmatched junction bases: 4. This CDR3 is built from 15 residues. This CDR3 is CASSEYGGGTGELFF. DNA of the CDR3: TGTGCCAGCAGTGAATACGGCGGGGGGACCGGGGAGCTGTTTTTT.

This clone was seen more than once but under ten times. The genes are TRBV2 and TRBJ1-1; no clear D. V lost 6 bases and J 10 bases, leaving 12 bases between the germline ends. Germline-derived CDR1 and CDR2 are SNHLY and FYNNEI. This CDR3 region has 11 residues. DNA for the CDR3: TGTGCCAGCAGGACTACAATCGGAGCTTTCTTT. This codes for CASRTTIGAFF.

This chain connects TRBV6-6 to TRBJ1-4; weak D call: TRBD1 (6 bases). CDR3 length equals 14 residues. Deletions cut 2 bases from V and 7 bases from J, with 11 bases between. The germline V gene encodes CDR1 MNHNY and CDR2 SVGAGI (reference sequence). CDR3 sequence reads: CASSYGGAGEKLFF. CDR3 coding DNA: TGTGCCAGCAGTTACGGGGGGGCGGGTGAAAAACTGTTTTTT.

The J gene is TRBJ2-7, the V gene TRBV6-5, with a tentative D call TRBD1 (6 bases). V lost 7 bases, J lost 0 bases, and 16 bases lay in between. Germline CDR1 is MNHEY and CDR2 is SVGAGI. The CDR3 runs to 15 residues. CDR3 nucleotides: TGTGCCAGCACCTCAAACAGGGTTAACTCCTACGAGCAGTACTTC. It specifies CASTSNRVNSYEQYF.

This chain links TRBV4-1 with TRBJ2-3; 7 bases are shared with TRBD2. V gave up 3 bases and J gave up 4 bases; unmatched junction bases: 13. Per the germline V gene, CDR1 is MGHRA and CDR2 is YSYEKL. CDR3 length equals 17 residues. CDR3 protein: CASSHYRNGGSPDTQYF. The DNA for the CDR3 is TGCGCCAGCAGCCACTATCGGAACGGGGGGTCCCCAGATACGCAGTATTTT.

The chain is built from TRBV10-3 and TRBJ2-2; 9 bases align to TRBD1. V gave up 6 bases and J gave up 1 base; unmatched junction bases: 3. The CDR3 runs to 15 residues. Germline V gene lookup returns CDR1 ENHRY and CDR2 SYGVKD. CDR3 in amino acids: CAIRTGQGNTGELFF. The DNA for the CDR3 is TGTGCCATCAGGACGGGACAGGGGAACACCGGGGAGCTGTTTTTT.

The chain combines TRBV28 with TRBJ2-1; TRBD2 matches at 15 bases. CDR3 length equals 16 residues. J gave up 15 bases and V 4 bases, and 13 bases lay outside the gene matches. The germline CDR1 and CDR2 sequences are MDHEN and SYDVKM. CDR3 DNA sequence: TGTGCCAGCAGTTACCCCGGACTAGCGGGGGGGAAAAGTCCGTTCTTC. This sequence encodes CASSYPGLAGGKSPFF.

This chain links TRBV4-2 with TRBJ1-1; TRBD1 is a possible D gene (6 bases). This CDR3 region has 15 residues. V lost 2 bases and J lost 4, with 14 bases in between. Germline CDR1 is LGHNA and CDR2 is YNFKEQ. The CDR3 coding sequence is TGTGCCAGCAGCCAACCGCAGGGGTTTGGCACTGAAGCTTTCTTT. Its protein is CASSQPQGFGTEAFF.

The J gene is TRBJ2-5, the V gene TRBV5-1; the match to TRBD1 covers 9 bases. CDR3 size: 17 residues. Germline values: CDR1 SGHRS, CDR2 YFSETQ. V lost 6 bases, J lost 3 bases, and 15 bases stayed unmatched. The DNA of the CDR3 is TGCGCCAGCACCACGAACCCGATCCGGGACAGGGAAGAGACCCAGTACTTC. This gives the protein CASTTNPIRDREETQYF.

The rearrangement uses TRBV6-5 and TRBJ2-7, with D hard to call. V was pared by 5 bases and J by 2 bases, with 16 bases between. The CDR3 sequence is 15 residues long. Germline values: CDR1 MNHEY, CDR2 SVGAGI. CDR3 sequence reads: CASSTDPLQAYEQYF. For the CDR3, the DNA is TGTGCCAGCAGTACAGACCCCCTCCAGGCCTACGAGCAGTACTTC.

This clone was detected a few times. The chain employs TRBV5-1 and TRBJ2-7, with 8 bases identical to TRBD2. The germline CDR1 and CDR2 sequences are SGHRS and YFSETQ. The CDR3 runs 15 residues. J lost 3 bases, V lost 1 base, and 6 bases had no gene match. The DNA for the CDR3 is TGCGCCAGCAGCTTGATAACTAGCGGCAACTACGAGCAGTACTTC. Amino acid sequence: CASSLITSGNYEQYF. The whole variable domain, filled in from reference TRBV5-1 and TRBJ2-7, reads KAGVTQTPRYLIKTRGQQVTLSCSPISGHRSVSWYQQTPGQGLQFLFEYFSETQRNKGNFPGRFSGRQFSNSRSEMNVSTLELGDSALYLCASSLITSGNYEQYFGPGTRLTVT.

The rearrangement uses TRBV5-4 and TRBJ2-7, with 7 bases aligning to TRBD1. Trimming cost V 3 bases and J 3 bases; bases outside gene matches: 9. The CDR3 has 15 amino acids. CDR1 and CDR2 from the germline V gene are SGHNT and YYREEE (reference sequence). CDR3 bases: TGTGCCAGCAGCTCGAGGGGACAGCCACACTACGAGCAGTACTTC. Its translation: CASSSRGQPHYEQYF.

The chain combines TRBV7-2 with TRBJ2-3, with D perhaps TRBD1 (5 bases). Per the germline V gene, CDR1 is SGHTA and CDR2 is FQGNSA. V was cut by 7 bases and J by 4 bases, with 18 bases left in between. The CDR3 has 15 residues. This CDR3 reads CASNQGRVVPDTQYF. CDR3 nucleotide sequence: TGTGCCAGCAACCAGGGCAGGGTGGTTCCAGATACGCAGTATTTT.

The gene calls are TRBV30 and TRBJ2-5; D is undetermined. The CDR3 has 14 amino acids. Trimming left V 0 bases short and J 2 bases short, with 10 bases between. Germline lookup yields CDR1 GTSNPN and CDR2 SVGIG (reference sequence). The CDR3 nucleotides read TGTGCCTGGAGTGTACAGAGTAGGCAAGAGACCCAGTACTTC. It is translated as CAWSVQSRQETQYF.

The chain couples TRBV7-2 to TRBJ2-1; 11 positions agree with TRBD2. Trimming at V came to 3 bases and at J to 4 bases, leaving 2 bases not matched to a gene. Germline assignment: CDR1 SGHTA and CDR2 FQGNSA. This CDR3 is 15 amino acids long. CDR3 protein: CASSFSGGEYNEQFF. The CDR3 DNA reads as TGTGCCAGCAGCTTTAGCGGGGGGGAATACAATGAGCAGTTCTTC.

This rearrangement joins TRBV19 to TRBJ1-5, with D uncertain. Germline V lookup: CDR1 LNHDA, CDR2 SQIVND (reference sequence). The CDR3 contains 14 residues. V lost 5 bases and J 2 bases, leaving 10 bases between the germline ends. The DNA of the CDR3 is TGTGCCAGTAGTCTATCAAGGGGCAATCAGCCCCAGCATTTT. Its translation: CASSLSRGNQPQHF.

The V call is TRBV2, the J call TRBJ2-6; 8 nucleotides match TRBD1. Germline values: CDR1 SNHLY, CDR2 FYNNEI. Trimming cost V 5 bases and J 3 bases; bases outside gene matches: 12. The CDR3 runs to 18 residues. CDR3 region: CASSYSGQGVGGANVLTF. The CDR3 coding sequence is TGTGCCAGCAGTTACAGTGGACAGGGAGTTGGTGGGGCCAACGTCCTGACTTTC.

The chain has TRBV5-4 and TRBJ1-6; D is undetermined. The V gene lost 4 bases and the J gene lost 7 bases, with 15 bases spanning the gap. Germline CDR1 SGHNT, CDR2 YYREEE (reference sequence). The length of the CDR3 is 15 residues. The CDR3 nucleotides are TGTGCCAGCAGCATATTGACAACAAGGAATTCACCCCTCCACTTT. This codes for CASSILTTRNSPLHF.

The rearrangement links TRBV25-1 to TRBJ2-7; D gene ambiguous. The CDR3 contains 10 residues. Trimming removed 6 bases from V and 7 bases from J, with 7 bases in between. Germline V CDR1 and CDR2: MGHDK, SYGVNS. This CDR3 is CASRQLEQYF. Written as DNA, the CDR3 is TGTGCCAGCAGGCAATTAGAGCAGTACTTC.

In its sample, this clone was seen once. Here the CDR3 reads CASSLGRDYEQYF. CDR3 nucleotide sequence: TGCGCCAGCAGCTTAGGCCGGGACTACGAGCAGTACTTC. This chain links TRBV5-1 with TRBJ2-7, with TRBD2 as a possible D gene (5 bases). The CDR3 loop spans 13 amino acids. Trimming took off 2 bases at V and 3 bases at J, with 9 bases between the two ends. In germline, CDR1 is SGHRS, CDR2 YFSETQ.

The chain uses TRBV15 and TRBJ1-2, with 8 bases aligning to TRBD1. The CDR3 covers 14 residues. Germline V CDR1 and CDR2: LNHNV, YYDKDF (reference sequence). V was clipped by 2 bases and J by 8 bases; unmatched bases: 7. This chain's CDR3 is CATSRLDRGRGYTF. The CDR3 DNA is TGTGCCACCAGCAGATTAGACAGGGGAAGAGGCTACACCTTC.

V and J are TRBV28 and TRBJ2-7, with D perhaps TRBD1 (7 bases). The V gene's germline CDR1 is MDHEN and CDR2 SYDVKM. CDR3 length equals 14 residues. The V end was cut by 8 bases, the J end by 8 bases, with 22 bases between. In DNA, the CDR3 is TGTGCCAGCCTCGGAGGGACAGATGGAAGGAAGCAGTACTTC. Its translation: CASLGGTDGRKQYF.

J is TRBJ2-1 and V is TRBV10-2; D is possibly TRBD1 (6 bases). This CDR3 has 16 residues. Per the germline V gene, CDR1 is WSHSY and CDR2 is SAAADI. V dropped 3 bases and J dropped 7 bases, with 19 bases sitting between them. CDR3 DNA sequence: TGCGCCAGCAGTGACTGGTCAGCCCCAGGGGAGAATGAGCAGTTCTTC. Translating gives CASSDWSAPGENEQFF.